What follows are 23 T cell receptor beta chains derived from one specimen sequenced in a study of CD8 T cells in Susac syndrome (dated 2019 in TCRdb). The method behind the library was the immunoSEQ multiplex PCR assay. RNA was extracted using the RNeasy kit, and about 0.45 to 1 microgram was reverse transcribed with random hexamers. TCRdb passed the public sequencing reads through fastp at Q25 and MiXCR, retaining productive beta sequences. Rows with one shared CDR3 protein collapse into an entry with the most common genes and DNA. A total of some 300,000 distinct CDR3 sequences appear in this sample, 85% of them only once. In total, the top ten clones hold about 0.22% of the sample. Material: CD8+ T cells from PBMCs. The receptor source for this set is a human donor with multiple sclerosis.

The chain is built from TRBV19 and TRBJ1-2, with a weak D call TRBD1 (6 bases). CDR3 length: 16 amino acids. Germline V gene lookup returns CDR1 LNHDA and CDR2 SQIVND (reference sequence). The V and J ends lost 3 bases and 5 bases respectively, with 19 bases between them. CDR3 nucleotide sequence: TGTGCCAGTAGTATCTTGATGACAGGATCGTGGTATGGCTACACCTTC. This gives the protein CASSILMTGSWYGYTF. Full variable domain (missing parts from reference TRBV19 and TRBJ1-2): DGGITQSPKYLFRKEGQNVTLSCEQNLNHDAMYWYRQDPGQGLRLIYYSQIVNDFQKGDIAEGYSVSREKKESFPLTVTSAQKNPTAFYLCASSILMTGSWYGYTFGSGTRLTVV.

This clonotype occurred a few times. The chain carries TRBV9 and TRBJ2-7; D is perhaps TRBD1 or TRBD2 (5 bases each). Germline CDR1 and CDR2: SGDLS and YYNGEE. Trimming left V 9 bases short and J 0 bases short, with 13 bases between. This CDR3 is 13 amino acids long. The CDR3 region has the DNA TGTGCCACCCGGGACGGGACCTCCTACGAGCAGTACTTC. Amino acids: CATRDGTSYEQYF.

This CDR3 reads CASSSTPLAGSSYNEQFF. The CDR3 DNA sequence: TGTGCCAGCAGTTCCACCCCTCTAGCGGGGAGCTCCTACAATGAGCAGTTCTTC. The chain joins TRBV6-2 or TRBV6-3 to TRBJ2-1; the match to TRBD2 covers 9 bases. Germline V gene lookup returns CDR1 MNHEY and CDR2 SVGEGT. This CDR3 region has 18 residues. The ends lost 4 bases at V and 0 bases at J; junction bases unmatched: 10.

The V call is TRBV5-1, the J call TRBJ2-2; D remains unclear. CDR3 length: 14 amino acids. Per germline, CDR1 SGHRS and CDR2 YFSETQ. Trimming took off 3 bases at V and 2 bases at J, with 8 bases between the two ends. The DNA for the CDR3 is TGCGCCAGCAGCTCACTTCCCAACACCGGGGAGCTGTTTTTT. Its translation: CASSSLPNTGELFF.

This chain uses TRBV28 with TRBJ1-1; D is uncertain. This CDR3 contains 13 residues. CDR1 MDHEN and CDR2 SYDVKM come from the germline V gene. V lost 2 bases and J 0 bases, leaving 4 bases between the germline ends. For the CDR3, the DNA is TGTGCCAGCAGTTTAATGCTGAACACTGAAGCTTTCTTT. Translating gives CASSLMLNTEAFF. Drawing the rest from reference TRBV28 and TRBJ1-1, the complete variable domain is DVKVTQSSRYLVKRTGEKVFLECVQDMDHENMFWYRQDPGLGLRLIYFSYDVKMKEKGDIPEGYSVSREKKERFSLILESASTNQTSMYLCASSLMLNTEAFFGQGTRLTVV.

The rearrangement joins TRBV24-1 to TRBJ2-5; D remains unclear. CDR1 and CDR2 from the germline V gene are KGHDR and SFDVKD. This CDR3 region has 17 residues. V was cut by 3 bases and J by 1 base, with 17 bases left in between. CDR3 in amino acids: CATSDLQDERVQETQYF. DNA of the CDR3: TGTGCCACCAGTGATCTGCAAGATGAACGGGTCCAAGAGACCCAGTACTTC.

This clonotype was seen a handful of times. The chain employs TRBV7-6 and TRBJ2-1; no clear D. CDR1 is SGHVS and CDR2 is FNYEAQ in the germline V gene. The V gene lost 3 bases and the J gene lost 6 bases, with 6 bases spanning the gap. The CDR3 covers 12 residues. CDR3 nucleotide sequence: TGTGCCAGCAGCTTTCTTAGCAATGAGCAGTTCTTC. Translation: CASSFLSNEQFF.

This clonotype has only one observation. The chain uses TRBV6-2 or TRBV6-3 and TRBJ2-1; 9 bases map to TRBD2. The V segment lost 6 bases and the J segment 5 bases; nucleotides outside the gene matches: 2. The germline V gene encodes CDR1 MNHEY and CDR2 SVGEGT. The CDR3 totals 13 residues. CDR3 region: CASRLAGNNEQFF. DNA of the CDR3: TGTGCCAGCAGACTAGCGGGTAACAATGAGCAGTTCTTC.

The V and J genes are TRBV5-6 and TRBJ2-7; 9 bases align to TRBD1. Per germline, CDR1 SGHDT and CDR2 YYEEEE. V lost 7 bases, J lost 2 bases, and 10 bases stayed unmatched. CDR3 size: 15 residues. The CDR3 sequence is CASRESGQGAYEQYF. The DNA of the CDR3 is TGTGCCAGCCGTGAATCGGGACAGGGCGCCTACGAGCAGTACTTC.

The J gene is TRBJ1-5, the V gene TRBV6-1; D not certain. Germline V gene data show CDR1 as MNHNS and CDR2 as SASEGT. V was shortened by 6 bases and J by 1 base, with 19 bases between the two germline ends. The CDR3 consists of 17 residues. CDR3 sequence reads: CASSRPEGRQSNQPQHF. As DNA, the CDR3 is TGTGCCAGCAGCCGGCCAGAGGGCCGGCAAAGCAATCAGCCCCAGCATTTT.

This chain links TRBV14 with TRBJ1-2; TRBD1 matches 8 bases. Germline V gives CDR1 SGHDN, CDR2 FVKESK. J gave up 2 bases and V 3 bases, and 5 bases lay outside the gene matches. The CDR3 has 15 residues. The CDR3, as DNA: TGTGCCAGCAGCCAGACAGGGGAGAGCAACTATGGCTACACCTTC. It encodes CASSQTGESNYGYTF.

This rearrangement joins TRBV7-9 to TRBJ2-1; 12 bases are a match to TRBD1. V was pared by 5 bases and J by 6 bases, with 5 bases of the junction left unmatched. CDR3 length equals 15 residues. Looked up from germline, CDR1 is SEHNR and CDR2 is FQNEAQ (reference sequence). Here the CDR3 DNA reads TGTGCCAGCAGCGGGGACAGGGGGCTAATCAATGAGCAGTTCTTC. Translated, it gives CASSGDRGLINEQFF.

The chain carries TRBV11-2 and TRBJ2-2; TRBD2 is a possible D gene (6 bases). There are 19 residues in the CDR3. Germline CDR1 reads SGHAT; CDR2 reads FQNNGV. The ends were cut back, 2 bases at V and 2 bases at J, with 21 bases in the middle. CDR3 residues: CASSLMTSGHVINTGELFF. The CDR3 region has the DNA TGTGCCAGCAGCTTAATGACTAGTGGGCACGTGATTAACACCGGGGAGCTGTTTTTT.

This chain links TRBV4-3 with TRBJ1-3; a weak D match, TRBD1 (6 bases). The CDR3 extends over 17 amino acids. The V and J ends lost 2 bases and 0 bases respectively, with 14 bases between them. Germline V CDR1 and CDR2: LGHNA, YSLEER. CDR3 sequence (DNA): TGCGCCAGCAGCCAATCTGACAGGCCTGTCTCTGGAAACACCATATATTTT. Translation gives CASSQSDRPVSGNTIYF.

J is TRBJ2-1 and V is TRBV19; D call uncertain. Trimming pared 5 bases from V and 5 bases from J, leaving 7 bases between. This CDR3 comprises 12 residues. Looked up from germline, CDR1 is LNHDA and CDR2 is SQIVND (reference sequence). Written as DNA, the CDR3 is TGTGCCAGTAGTTGGCGGCACAATGAGCAGTTCTTC. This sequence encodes CASSWRHNEQFF.

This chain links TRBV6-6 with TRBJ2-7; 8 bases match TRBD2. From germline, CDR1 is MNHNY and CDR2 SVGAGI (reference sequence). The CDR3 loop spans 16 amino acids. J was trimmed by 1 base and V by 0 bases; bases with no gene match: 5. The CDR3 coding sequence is TGTGCCAGCAGTTACTCTGATGCTAGCGGGTCCTACGAGCAGTACTTC. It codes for CASSYSDASGSYEQYF.

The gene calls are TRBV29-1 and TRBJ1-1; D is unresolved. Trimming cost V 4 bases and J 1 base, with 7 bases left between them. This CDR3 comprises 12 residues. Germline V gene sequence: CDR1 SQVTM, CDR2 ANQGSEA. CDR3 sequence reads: CSVVAENTEAFF. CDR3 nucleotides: TGCAGCGTTGTTGCCGAGAACACTGAAGCTTTCTTT.

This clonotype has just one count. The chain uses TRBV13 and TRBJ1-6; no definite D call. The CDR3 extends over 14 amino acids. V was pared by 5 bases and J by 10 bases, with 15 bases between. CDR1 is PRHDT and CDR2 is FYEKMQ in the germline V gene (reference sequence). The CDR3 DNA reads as TGTGCCAGCAGCGAAGTGGACGGGAGGTCACCCCTCCACTTT. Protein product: CASSEVDGRSPLHF.

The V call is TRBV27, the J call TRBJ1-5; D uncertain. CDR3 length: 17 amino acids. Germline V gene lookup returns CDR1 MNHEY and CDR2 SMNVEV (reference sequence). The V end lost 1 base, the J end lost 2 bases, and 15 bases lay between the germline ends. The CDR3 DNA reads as TGTGCCAGCAGTTTATGGTCACCAAAAATGGGCAATCAGCCCCAGCATTTT. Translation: CASSLWSPKMGNQPQHF.

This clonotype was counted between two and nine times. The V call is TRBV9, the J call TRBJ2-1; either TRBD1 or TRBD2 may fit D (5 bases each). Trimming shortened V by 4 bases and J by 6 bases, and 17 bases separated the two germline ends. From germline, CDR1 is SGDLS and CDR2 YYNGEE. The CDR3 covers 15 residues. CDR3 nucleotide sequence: TGTGCCAGCAGCCTTGGGACCGCCTTGGGCAATGAGCAGTTCTTC. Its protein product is CASSLGTALGNEQFF. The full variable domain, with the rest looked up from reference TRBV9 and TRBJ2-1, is DSGVTQTPKHLITATGQRVTLRCSPRSGDLSVYWYQQSLDQGLQFLIQYYNGEERAKGNILERFSAQQFPDLHSELNLSSLELGDSALYFCASSLGTALGNEQFFGPGTRLTVL.

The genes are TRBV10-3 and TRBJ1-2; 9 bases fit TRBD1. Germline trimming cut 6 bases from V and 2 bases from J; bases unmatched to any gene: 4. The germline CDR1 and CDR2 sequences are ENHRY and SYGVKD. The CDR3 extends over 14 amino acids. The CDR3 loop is CAISLGTGNYGYTF. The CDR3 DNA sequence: TGTGCCATCAGCCTTGGGACAGGGAACTATGGCTACACCTTC.

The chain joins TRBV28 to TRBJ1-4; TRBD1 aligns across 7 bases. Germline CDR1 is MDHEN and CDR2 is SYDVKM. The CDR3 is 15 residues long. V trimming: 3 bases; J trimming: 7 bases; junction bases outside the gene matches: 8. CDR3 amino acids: CASSLEGADIEKLFF. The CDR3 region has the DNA TGTGCCAGCAGTTTGGAGGGGGCCGATATTGAAAAACTGTTTTTT.

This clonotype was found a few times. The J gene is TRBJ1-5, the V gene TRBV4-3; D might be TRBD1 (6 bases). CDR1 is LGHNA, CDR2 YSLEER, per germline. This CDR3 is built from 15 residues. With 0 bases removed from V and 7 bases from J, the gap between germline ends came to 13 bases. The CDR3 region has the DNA TGCGCCAGCAGCCAAGACAGGGGATTGGGACAGCCCCAGCATTTT. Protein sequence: CASSQDRGLGQPQHF.